This T cell receptor (beta chain) appears in the sequencing data of a study of CD8 T cells in Susac syndrome. TCR beta sequencing covered blood CD8+ and CD4+ T cells. FACS was used to enrich TEMRA cells, whereas the CD8+ and CD4+ T cells were obtained by negative isolation. With random hexamers, reverse transcription was performed on about 0.5 to 1 ug of RNA. TCRdb re-called the immunoSEQ multiplex PCR reads through MiXCR, storing one row per CDR3 protein. The sample has 100,000 to 150,000 distinct CDR3 sequences; around 94% are singletons. This clonotype appeared a single time. The receptor comes from a human donor in good health. Specimen: CD4+ T cells from PBMCs.

CDR3 sequence: CASRTTAVSSYEQYF. The DNA for the CDR3 is TGTGCCAGCAGAACTACAGCGGTTTCATCCTACGAGCAGTACTTC. The chain employs TRBV7-2 and TRBJ2-7; a possible D gene is TRBD2 (5 bases). In germline, CDR1 is SGHTA, CDR2 FQGNSA. This CDR3 contains 15 residues. Deletions cut 6 bases from V and 1 base from J, with 16 bases between.